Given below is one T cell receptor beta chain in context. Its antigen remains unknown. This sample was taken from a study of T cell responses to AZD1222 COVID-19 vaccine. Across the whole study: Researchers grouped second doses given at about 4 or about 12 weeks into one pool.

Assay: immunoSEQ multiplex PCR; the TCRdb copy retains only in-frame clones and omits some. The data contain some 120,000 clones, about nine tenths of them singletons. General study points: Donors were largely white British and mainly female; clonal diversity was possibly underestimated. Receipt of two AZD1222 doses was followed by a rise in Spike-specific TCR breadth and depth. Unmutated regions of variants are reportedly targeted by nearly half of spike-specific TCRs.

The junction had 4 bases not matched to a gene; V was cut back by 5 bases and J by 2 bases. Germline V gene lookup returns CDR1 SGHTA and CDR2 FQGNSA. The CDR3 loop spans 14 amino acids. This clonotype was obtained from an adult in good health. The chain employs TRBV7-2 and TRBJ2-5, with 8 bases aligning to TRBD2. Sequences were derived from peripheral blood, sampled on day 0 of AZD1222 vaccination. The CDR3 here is CASSTSSGQETQYF. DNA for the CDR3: TGTGCCAGCAGCACCTCTAGCGGGCAAGAGACCCAGTACTTC.